This T cell receptor beta chain originates from a study of OX40 agonist ivuxolimab in advanced cancers. As for the study in general: Ivuxolimab, an agonistic anti-OX40 (CD134) antibody, was given to patients. Regarding the study as a whole: Antigen specificity remained undetermined for the expanded peripheral T cells.

This clone was found a few times. Its matching antigen is unknown. Only in-frame clones appear in the TCRdb table, and some are missing; sequencing was by immunoSEQ multiplex PCR. The sample consists of approximately 27,000 clones, around three quarters of them appearing once. The CDR3 has 16 amino acids. Trimming removed 1 base from V and 0 bases from J, with 10 bases in between. Germline CDR1 is MGHRA and CDR2 is YSYEKL. This receptor was identified in an adult with an advanced solid tumor such as melanoma, head and neck, liver or kidney cancer. The chain uses TRBV4-1 and TRBJ1-5; D is possibly TRBD1 (5 bases). Sequences were derived from CD4+ or CD8+ T cells sorted from blood, sampled in a trial of the OX40 agonist ivuxolimab. The CDR3 sequence: CASSQGSGYSNQPQHF. The CDR3 DNA reads as TGCGCCAGCAGCCAAGGTTCAGGGTATAGCAATCAGCCCCAGCATTTT.